Below are 6 T cell receptor beta chains sequenced from a single sample in a study of blood T cells in healthy people across ages. Sample-barcoded 5' priming and a J-beta primer mix drove a second PCR of 7 to 11 cycles. A single record per CDR3 protein comes from TCRdb applying MiXCR to the 5' RACE reads. This sample carries fewer than 950,000 distinct CDR3 sequences, 53% of them seen once, and the ten largest clones take approximately 40%. The source material was blood. The receptors derive from an elderly man in good health.

This sequence joins TRBV7-2 and TRBJ2-1; perhaps TRBD1 as D (5 bases). Germline V lookup: CDR1 SGHTA, CDR2 FQGNSA. This CDR3 is built from 14 residues. V lost 3 bases, J lost 6 bases, and 12 bases lay in between. The CDR3 reads CASSLQQAANEQFF. CDR3 sequence (DNA): TGTGCCAGCAGCTTGCAACAGGCGGCCAATGAGCAGTTCTTC. Combining the CDR3 with reference TRBV7-2 and TRBJ2-1 gives the whole variable domain GAGVSQSPSNKVTEKGKDVELRCDPISGHTALYWYRQSLGQGLEFLIYFQGNSAPDKSGLPSDRFSAERTGGSVSTLTIQRTQQEDSAVYLCASSLQQAANEQFFGPGTRLTVL.

About this clonotype itself: A much larger clone lies a single base off, so this may be a read error. This sequence joins TRBV7-8 and TRBJ2-7; 10 nucleotides align to TRBD1. This CDR3 contains 14 residues. Losses at the gene ends were 6 bases for V and 5 bases for J; bases not matched to a gene: 7. Germline V gene data show CDR1 as SGHVS and CDR2 as FQNEAQ. CDR3 protein: CASSPGTGVHEQYF. CDR3 bases: TGTGCCAGCAGTCCCGGGACAGGGGTCCACGAGCAGTACTTC.

The V call is TRBV2, the J call TRBJ1-1; D is undetermined. Trimming removed 8 bases at V and 1 base at J, with 11 bases between. The germline V gene has CDR1 SNHLY and CDR2 FYNNEI. This CDR3 has 13 amino acids. CDR3: CASGRQWNTEAFF. CDR3 sequence (DNA): TGTGCCAGCGGGAGACAATGGAACACTGAAGCTTTCTTT.

This clonotype was counted a single time. The V gene is TRBV29-1, the J gene TRBJ1-1, with 8 bases aligning to TRBD1. In germline, CDR1 is SQVTM, CDR2 ANQGSEA. J lost 0 bases, V lost 6 bases, and 3 bases had no gene match. The CDR3 sequence is 13 residues long. CDR3 residues: CSVTGGMNTEAFF. CDR3 in DNA: TGCAGCGTCACAGGGGGGATGAACACTGAAGCTTTCTTT.

This clonotype was recorded at least ten times. The chain joins TRBV21-1 to TRBJ2-3; TRBD2 is taken as the D call from the table, unchecked against the DNA. TRBV21-1 is labeled a pseudogene. The CDR3 length is 16 residues. CDR3 nucleotides: TGTGCCAGCAGCATCCGGAGTCAGGGTACCCTCCGATACGCGTATTTT. This encodes CASSIRSQGTLRYAYF.

This clonotype was counted many times. The chain is built from TRBV28 and TRBJ2-3, with D maybe TRBD2 (5 bases). Trimming removed 4 bases at V and 6 bases at J, with 20 bases between. The CDR3 contains 16 residues. The V gene's germline CDR1 is MDHEN and CDR2 SYDVKM. The DNA of the CDR3 is TGTGCCAGCAGTTCCATCCCAACCGGGAAAACGGATACGCAGTATTTT. Encoded protein: CASSSIPTGKTDTQYF.